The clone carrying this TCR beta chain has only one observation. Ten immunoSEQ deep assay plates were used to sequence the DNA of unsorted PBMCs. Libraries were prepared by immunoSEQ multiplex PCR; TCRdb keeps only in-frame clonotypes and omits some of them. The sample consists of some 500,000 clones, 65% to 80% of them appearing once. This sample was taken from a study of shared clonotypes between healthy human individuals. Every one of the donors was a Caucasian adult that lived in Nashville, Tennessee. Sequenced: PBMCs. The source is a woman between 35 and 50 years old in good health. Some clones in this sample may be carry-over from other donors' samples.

The CDR3: CATSRARVNTEAFF. CDR3 bases: TGTGCCACCAGCAGGGCCAGAGTGAACACTGAAGCTTTCTTT. The chain combines TRBV15 with TRBJ1-1; D ambiguous. Germline-derived CDR1 and CDR2 are LNHNV and YYDKDF (reference sequence). The CDR3 totals 14 residues. V lost 3 bases and J lost 0, with 8 bases in between.